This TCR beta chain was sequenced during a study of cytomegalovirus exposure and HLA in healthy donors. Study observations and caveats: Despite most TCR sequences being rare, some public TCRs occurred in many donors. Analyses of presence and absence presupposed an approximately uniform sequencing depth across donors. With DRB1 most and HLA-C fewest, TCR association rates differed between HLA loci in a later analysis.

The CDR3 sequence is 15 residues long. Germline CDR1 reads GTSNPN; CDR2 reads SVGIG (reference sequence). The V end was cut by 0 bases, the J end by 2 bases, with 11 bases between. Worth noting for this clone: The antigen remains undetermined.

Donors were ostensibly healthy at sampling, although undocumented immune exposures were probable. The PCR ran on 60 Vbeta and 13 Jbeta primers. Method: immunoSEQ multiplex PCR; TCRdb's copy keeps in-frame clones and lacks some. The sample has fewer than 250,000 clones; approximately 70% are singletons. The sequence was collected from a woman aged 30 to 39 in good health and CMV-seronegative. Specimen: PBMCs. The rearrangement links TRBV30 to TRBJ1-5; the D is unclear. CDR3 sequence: CAWSVLGRGNQPQHF. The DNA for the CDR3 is TGTGCCTGGAGTGTACTAGGGAGGGGCAATCAGCCCCAGCATTTT. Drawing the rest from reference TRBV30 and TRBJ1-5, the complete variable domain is SQTIHQWPATLVQPVGSPLSLECTVEGTSNPNLYWYRQAAGRGLQLLFYSVGIGQISSEVPQNLSASRPQDRQFILSSKKLLLSDSGFYLCAWSVLGRGNQPQHFGDGTRLSIL.